This TCR beta chain was sequenced during a study of T cells in Graves' hyperthyroidism and ophthalmopathy. The CDR3 regions of TCR beta were amplified from RNA transcripts. HTBI primers were the set used in a first-round RT-PCR of the TCR CDR3. TCRdb re-analysed the multiplex PCR reads in MiXCR, keeping a single row per CDR3 protein. The sample comprises around 540,000 distinct CDR3 sequences, about 16% of which are singletons, and around 32% rests with the top ten. Patients affected by ophthalmopathy presented a Clinical Activity Score of at least 3, a NOSPECS grade of at least 4, and disease duration below 3 months. Uncontrolled infection, other autoimmune disease, pregnancy or lactation disqualified patients from enrolment. On the basis of clinical symptoms, serum thyroxine and TRAb, thyroid ultrasound and orbital computed tomography, diagnoses were made. Source material for PBMCs was more than 7.5 ml fresh peripheral blood.

The source of this sequence is a woman in her twenties or thirties with Graves' ophthalmopathy. The sequencing sample was made of blood.

CDR3 in amino acids: CALLPTENTEAFF. DNA of the CDR3: TGTGCCCTCCTCCCCACAGAAAACACTGAAGCTTTCTTT. V is TRBV7-9 and J is TRBJ1-1; D gene ambiguous. Germline V CDR1 and CDR2: SEHNR, FQNEAQ (reference sequence). The V and J ends lost 11 bases and 2 bases respectively, with 15 bases between them. The CDR3 is made up of 13 amino acids.